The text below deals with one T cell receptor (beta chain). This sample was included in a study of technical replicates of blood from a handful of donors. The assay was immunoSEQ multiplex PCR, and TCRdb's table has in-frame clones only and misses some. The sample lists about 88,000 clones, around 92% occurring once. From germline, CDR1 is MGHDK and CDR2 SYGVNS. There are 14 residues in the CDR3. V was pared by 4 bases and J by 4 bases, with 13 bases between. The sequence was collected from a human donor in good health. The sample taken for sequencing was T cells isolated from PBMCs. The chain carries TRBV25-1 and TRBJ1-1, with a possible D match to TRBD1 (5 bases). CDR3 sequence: CASSAVRGGTEAFF. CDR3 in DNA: TGTGCCAGCAGTGCGGTCCGGGGGGGCACTGAAGCTTTCTTT.